The sequence of this T cell receptor beta chain was determined in a study of blood T cell repertoires in COVID-19. As for the study in general: There were acute and convalescent COVID-19 samples, and they came from the United States, Italy and Spain.

In the original workflow: Amplification of reference gene primers provided the estimated nucleated cell counts. Using immunoSEQ multiplex PCR, the repertoire was profiled, and TCRdb retains in-frame clones only, with some absent. The V and J calls and clone size are taken from that table; D and trimming were inferred from the DNA. The data hold 160,000 or so clones, with around 81% observed a single time. This CDR3 is 15 amino acids long. CDR1 and CDR2 (germline): SGHRS, YFSETQ. The V gene end was trimmed by 4 bases and the J gene end by 2 bases; junction bases not matched to a gene: 8. This clone was observed a handful of times.

This receptor was taken from a man aged 60-69 years with active or convalescent COVID-19. This chain joins TRBV5-1 and TRBJ2-7; the match to TRBD1 covers 8 bases. Input material: peripheral blood. The DNA of the CDR3 is TGCGCCAGCAGCCCCTGGACAGGGTTTGCCTACGAGCAGTACTTC. This codes for CASSPWTGFAYEQYF.